These 10 T cell receptor beta chains came from one sample sequenced in a study of T cell changes during pregnancy in multiple sclerosis. Some clones are missing from TCRdb's copy, which holds only in-frame ones; the method was immunoSEQ multiplex PCR. This sample has over 30,000 clones, with about 91% found just once. Sample: CD4+ T cells from peripheral blood mononuclear cells, taken in the third trimester of pregnancy. The receptors here all came from a female donor with multiple sclerosis, enrolled in a pregnancy study.

The chain couples TRBV6-1 to TRBJ2-3; D unresolved. The germline gives CDR1 MNHNS, CDR2 SASEGT. The V gene lost 8 bases and the J gene lost 0 bases, with 9 bases spanning the gap. CDR3 size: 13 residues. CDR3 nucleotide sequence: TGTGCCAGCGGGCGACCCAGCACAGATACGCAGTATTTT. Translation gives CASGRPSTDTQYF.

The chain employs TRBV28 and TRBJ2-3, with TRBD2 matching 7 bases. V was pared by 4 bases and J by 3 bases, with 13 bases of the junction left unmatched. The V gene's germline CDR1 is MDHEN and CDR2 SYDVKM. The CDR3 loop spans 17 amino acids. CDR3 region: CASSSPPGGRGTDTQYF. CDR3 nucleotides: TGTGCCAGCAGTTCCCCCCCCGGGGGGAGAGGGACAGATACGCAGTATTTT.

This chain joins TRBV10-3 and TRBJ1-6; D not certain. The germline CDR1 and CDR2 sequences are ENHRY and SYGVKD. V lost 8 bases, J lost 14 bases, and 19 bases lay in between. CDR3 length: 13 amino acids. The CDR3 loop reads CAIDSPRNPTLHF. The CDR3, as DNA: TGTGCCATCGATTCGCCGCGTAATCCAACCCTCCACTTT.

This sequence joins TRBV9 and TRBJ1-4; 8 bases fit TRBD1. The CDR3 is 16 residues long. Trimming took 4 bases from V and 8 from J; bases not matched to a gene: 13. Germline-derived CDR1 and CDR2 are SGDLS and YYNGEE. CDR3 DNA sequence: TGTGCCAGCAGCTCGTCCGGGCAGGGGGCGGGAGAAAAACTGTTTTTT. Amino acids: CASSSSGQGAGEKLFF.

This clone was detected once. The chain recombines TRBV19 with TRBJ2-7, with D tentatively TRBD1 (5 bases). CDR1 LNHDA and CDR2 SQIVND come from the germline V gene (reference sequence). The CDR3 contains 14 residues. V was shortened by 6 bases and J by 0 bases, with 12 bases between the two germline ends. CDR3 DNA sequence: TGTGCCAGTAGAGACAGCCTCTTCTCCTACGAGCAGTACTTC. Its translation is CASRDSLFSYEQYF.

The chain recombines TRBV7-2 with TRBJ2-6; D uncertain. V shed 3 bases and J shed 1 base, with 4 bases lying between them. Germline CDR1 reads SGHTA; CDR2 reads FQGNSA. This CDR3 is built from 14 residues. The CDR3 DNA sequence: TGTGCCAGCAGCTTGAGGTCTGGGGCCAACGTCCTGACTTTC. Translating gives CASSLRSGANVLTF.

This chain uses TRBV2 with TRBJ2-7, with D possibly being TRBD1 (6 bases). Deletions cut 6 bases from V and 0 bases from J, with 12 bases between. This CDR3 region has 14 residues. Looked up from germline, CDR1 is SNHLY and CDR2 is FYNNEI. The CDR3 DNA sequence: TGTGCCAGCAGGAACCGGGACAACTCCTACGAGCAGTACTTC. It translates to CASRNRDNSYEQYF.

The chain has TRBV19 and TRBJ1-2; tentatively, D is TRBD1 (6 bases). This CDR3 region has 14 residues. From germline, CDR1 is LNHDA and CDR2 SQIVND (reference sequence). Trimming took 7 bases from V and 6 from J, leaving 18 bases between them. The CDR3: CASNQGHPLDGYTF. CDR3 DNA: TGTGCCAGTAATCAGGGACATCCTCTCGATGGCTACACCTTC.

The genes are TRBV7-2 and TRBJ2-1; 7 nucleotides agree with TRBD2. Germline CDR1 SGHTA, CDR2 FQGNSA. The V segment lost 3 bases and the J segment 11 bases; nucleotides outside the gene matches: 4. CDR3 size: 12 residues. This chain's CDR3 is CASSLRDYQQFF. CDR3 sequence (DNA): TGTGCCAGCAGCTTGCGGGACTATCAGCAGTTCTTC.

This chain links TRBV19 with TRBJ1-2; D is possibly TRBD1 (6 bases). This CDR3 has 19 amino acids. Trimming pared 0 bases from V and 3 bases from J, leaving 23 bases between. CDR1 and CDR2 from the germline V gene are LNHDA and SQIVND (reference sequence). This CDR3 reads CASSIEGGRVYLSHYGYTF. CDR3 sequence (DNA): TGTGCCAGTAGTATAGAGGGGGGGCGCGTCTACCTCTCCCACTATGGCTACACCTTC. Variable domain in full (rest from reference TRBV19 and TRBJ1-2): DGGITQSPKYLFRKEGQNVTLSCEQNLNHDAMYWYRQDPGQGLRLIYYSQIVNDFQKGDIAEGYSVSREKKESFPLTVTSAQKNPTAFYLCASSIEGGRVYLSHYGYTFGSGTRLTVV.